The rows below give T cell receptor beta chains drawn from one sample of a study of blood T cell repertoires in COVID-19. Profiling relied on immunoSEQ multiplex PCR, and the TCRdb table lists in-frame clones only, not all of them. Of approximately 110,000 clones listed, approximately 80% are singletons. Sequencing used peripheral blood. Receptors were obtained from a man between 70 and 80 years old with active or convalescent COVID-19. Each CDR3 is given with its conserved first and last residue. A D gene is named only where the DNA matches it firmly. The listing skips clone size in some rows; elsewhere it reads once, few, many or a size class.

abundance | j_gene | v_gene | d_gene | len | CDR3aa | CDR3nt
NA | TRBJ2-7 | TRBV7-2 | TRBD1 | 15 | CASSWDRVLSYEQYF | TGTGCCAGCAGTTGGGACAGGGTTCTCTCCTACGAGCAGTACTTC
NA | TRBJ1-2 | TRBV9 | TRBD1 | 15 | CASSVGGAGGQGYTF | TGTGCCAGCAGCGTAGGAGGCGCAGGGGGCCAGGGCTACACCTTC
NA | TRBJ1-5 | TRBV28 | NA | 15 | CASSFPRGSNQPQHF | TGTGCCAGCAGTTTCCCCCGGGGTAGCAATCAGCCCCAGCATTTT
NA | TRBJ2-3 | TRBV5-1 | TRBD1 | 15 | CATRLTGTGTDTQYF | TGCGCCACGAGACTGACAGGGACGGGCACAGATACGCAGTATTTT
NA | TRBJ1-2 | TRBV5-1 | NA | 14 | CASSPAGANYGYTF | TGCGCCAGCAGCCCCGCAGGCGCTAACTATGGCTACACCTTC
many | TRBJ2-5 | TRBV6-2/TRBV6-3 | NA | 11 | CASSGGETQYF | TGTGCCAGCAGTGGCGGAGAGACCCAGTACTTC
NA | TRBJ2-1 | TRBV29-1 | NA | 15 | CSLSRDSLSYNEQFF | TGCAGCCTGAGCCGGGACTCCCTCTCCTACAATGAGCAGTTCTTC
few | TRBJ1-1 | TRBV30 | TRBD1 | 13 | CAWGWTGNTEAFF | TGTGCCTGGGGTTGGACAGGGAACACTGAAGCTTTCTTT
once | TRBJ2-5 | TRBV28 | NA | 14 | CASSSGGVGETQYF | TGTGCCAGCAGTTCGGGGGGCGTAGGAGAGACCCAGTACTTC
NA | TRBJ1-6 | TRBV4-1 | NA | 17 | CASSQEQEAGISSPLHF | TGCGCCAGCAGCCAAGAACAGGAAGCAGGGATAAGTTCACCCCTCCACTTT
once | TRBJ1-4 | TRBV19 | NA | 14 | CASSIGGTNEKLFF | TGTGCCAGTAGTATCGGAGGGACTAATGAAAAACTGTTTTTT
NA | TRBJ1-2 | TRBV7-2 | TRBD1 | 14 | CASSGRDRNYGYTF | TGTGCCAGCAGCGGCCGGGACAGGAACTATGGCTACACCTTC
NA | TRBJ2-3 | TRBV3-1/TRBV3-2 | TRBD1 | 13 | CTSSQGTGDTQYF | TGTACCAGCAGCCAAGGGACAGGAGATACGCAGTATTTT
NA | TRBJ2-1 | TRBV29-1 | NA | 13 | CSVEYSSYNEQFF | TGCAGCGTTGAATATAGCTCCTACAATGAGCAGTTCTTC
few | TRBJ1-3 | TRBV18 | NA | 15 | CASSPGTSSGNTIYF | TGTGCCAGCTCACCGGGGACTAGCTCTGGAAACACCATATATTTT
NA | TRBJ2-1 | TRBV5-1 | NA | 14 | CASSRFGQSDEQFF | TGCGCCAGCAGCAGATTCGGACAGTCCGATGAGCAGTTCTTC
NA | TRBJ2-2 | TRBV7-2 | TRBD2 | 15 | CASSLGGGYTGELFF | TGTGCCAGCAGCTTAGGCGGGGGTTACACCGGGGAGCTGTTTTTT
NA | TRBJ2-3 | TRBV10-2 | NA | 15 | CASSDVGRSSDTQYF | TGCGCCAGCAGTGATGTCGGGAGAAGCTCAGATACGCAGTATTTT
NA | TRBJ1-1 | TRBV6-6 | TRBD1 | 17 | CASSPPGQGRLGRAAFF | TGTGCCAGCAGTCCCCCGGGACAGGGAAGGTTGGGTCGGGCAGCTTTCTTT
NA | TRBJ1-2 | TRBV10-1 | NA | 13 | CASSDSFNYGYTF | TGCGCCAGCTCGGACAGTTTTAACTATGGCTACACCTTC
NA | TRBJ2-5 | TRBV2 | NA | 14 | CASSGVVREETQYF | TGTGCCAGCAGTGGGGTTGTACGGGAAGAGACCCAGTACTTC
NA | TRBJ2-1 | TRBV30 | NA | 12 | CAWKAGKDEQFF | TGTGCCTGGAAGGCGGGAAAGGATGAGCAGTTCTTC
NA | TRBJ1-6 | TRBV2 | TRBD1 | 14 | CASSRDRGGSPLHF | TGTGCCAGCAGTCGGGACAGGGGTGGATCACCCCTCCACTTT
NA | TRBJ2-6 | TRBV5-1 | TRBD2 | 14 | CAAGDSSGANVLTF | TGCGCCGCGGGGGATTCCTCTGGGGCCAACGTCCTGACTTTC
NA | TRBJ2-5 | TRBV7-8 | TRBD1 | 14 | CASSSQGSQETQYF | TGTGCCAGCAGCTCACAGGGGTCCCAAGAGACCCAGTACTTC
NA | TRBJ1-5 | TRBV5-6 | NA | 16 | CASSLWGGKSNQPQHF | TGTGCCAGCAGCTTATGGGGCGGGAAAAGCAATCAGCCCCAGCATTTT
NA | TRBJ1-1 | TRBV12-3/TRBV12-4 | NA | 13 | CASSEQGNTEAFF | TGTGCCAGCAGCGAACAGGGGAACACTGAAGCTTTCTTT
NA | TRBJ2-5 | TRBV18 | NA | 15 | CASSPPNGLRETQYF | TGTGCCAGCTCACCACCGAACGGACTGAGAGAGACCCAGTACTTC
NA | TRBJ2-2 | TRBV28 | NA | 15 | CASTPRGANTGELFF | TGTGCCAGCACTCCGAGAGGCGCGAACACCGGGGAGCTGTTTTTT
NA | TRBJ2-1 | TRBV11-2 | NA | 17 | CASSLRFGGALYNEQFF | TGTGCCAGCAGCTTACGGTTCGGGGGAGCCCTCTACAATGAGCAGTTCTTC
NA | TRBJ2-1 | TRBV5-1 | TRBD2 | 19 | CASSLFPGLAGVLGNEQFF | TGCGCCAGCAGCTTGTTTCCGGGACTAGCGGGAGTCCTTGGCAATGAGCAGTTCTTC
NA | TRBJ2-1 | TRBV19 | NA | 15 | CASSITDSAYNEQFF | TGTGCCAGTAGTATAACAGATTCTGCCTACAATGAGCAGTTCTTC
NA | TRBJ1-3 | TRBV12-5 | NA | 14 | CASGLETPGNTIYF | TGTGCTAGTGGTTTGGAAACTCCTGGAAACACCATATATTTT
NA | TRBJ1-1 | TRBV7-9 | NA | 16 | CASSLSPEQGFTEAFF | TGTGCCAGCAGCTTATCCCCGGAACAGGGTTTCACTGAAGCTTTCTTT
NA | TRBJ2-1 | TRBV27 | TRBD2 | 15 | CASGLAGGPYNEQFF | TGTGCCAGCGGACTAGCGGGAGGGCCTTACAATGAGCAGTTCTTC
NA | TRBJ2-7 | TRBV5-1 | TRBD2 | 20 | CASSLAVPGQILAGVNEQYF | TGCGCCAGCAGCTTGGCGGTGCCGGGACAGATACTAGCGGGAGTTAACGAGCAGTACTTC
NA | TRBJ2-2 | TRBV29-1 | TRBD1 | 14 | CSVETGGGTGELFF | TGCAGCGTGGAGACAGGGGGCGGCACCGGGGAGCTGTTTTTT
NA | TRBJ2-1 | TRBV24-1 | TRBD1 | 16 | CATSDQRTGVENEQFF | TGTGCCACCAGTGATCAGAGGACAGGGGTGGAAAATGAGCAGTTCTTC
NA | TRBJ1-1 | TRBV28 | NA | 14 | CASSGRTVNTEAFF | TGTGCCAGCAGTGGGCGGACAGTGAACACTGAAGCTTTCTTT
NA | TRBJ1-2 | TRBV6-5 | NA | 13 | CASSLGGFYGYTF | TGTGCCAGCAGTTTGGGGGGATTCTATGGCTACACCTTC
few | TRBJ1-2 | TRBV5-1 | NA | 14 | CASSRPETGYGYTF | TGCGCCAGCAGCCGACCAGAAACAGGGTATGGCTACACCTTC
NA | TRBJ1-2 | TRBV19 | TRBD1 | 12 | CASNYRGRGYTF | TGTGCCAGTAATTACAGGGGTCGGGGCTACACCTTC
NA | TRBJ1-1 | TRBV18 | TRBD1 | 15 | CASSGQATMNTEAFF | TGTGCCAGCTCAGGACAGGCTACCATGAACACTGAAGCTTTCTTT
NA | TRBJ2-3 | TRBV24-1 | TRBD1 | 17 | CATSAPTDRGGRDTQYF | TGTGCCACCAGTGCCCCTACCGACAGGGGAGGAAGGGATACGCAGTATTTT
once | TRBJ1-1 | TRBV20-1 | NA | 13 | CSASQRFDTEAFF | TGCAGTGCTAGTCAGAGGTTCGACACTGAAGCTTTCTTT
NA | TRBJ2-7 | TRBV28 | TRBD2 | 16 | CASSPTGLAGANEQYF | TGTGCCAGCAGTCCGACCGGACTAGCGGGAGCTAACGAGCAGTACTTC
once | TRBJ1-2 | TRBV28 | TRBD1 | 14 | CASIGQGRLYGYTF | TGTGCCAGCATAGGACAGGGGAGGTTGTATGGCTACACCTTC
NA | TRBJ1-5 | TRBV7-8 | TRBD1 | 14 | CASRSTGEGQPQHF | TGTGCCAGCAGATCGACAGGGGAGGGTCAGCCCCAGCATTTT
NA | TRBJ1-1 | TRBV28 | NA | 13 | CASSLESNTEAFF | TGTGCCAGCAGTTTAGAGTCGAACACTGAAGCTTTCTTT
NA | TRBJ2-3 | TRBV20-1 | TRBD2 | 16 | CSASPLVAGGADTQYF | TGCAGTGCTAGTCCCCTGGTAGCGGGGGGGGCAGATACGCAGTATTTT
once | TRBJ1-1 | TRBV18 | NA | 12 | CASSAVNTEAFF | TGTGCCAGCTCAGCAGTGAACACTGAAGCTTTCTTT
once | TRBJ1-3 | TRBV2 | NA | 13 | CASRQYSGNTIYF | TGTGCCAGCAGACAGTACTCTGGAAACACCATATATTTT
NA | TRBJ1-2 | TRBV12-3/TRBV12-4 | NA | 12 | CASSFGLYGYTF | TGTGCCAGCAGTTTTGGGCTCTATGGCTACACCTTC
NA | TRBJ1-1 | TRBV11-1 | TRBD1 | 15 | CASSSTGGVGTEAFF | TGTGCCAGCAGCTCGACAGGGGGAGTGGGGACTGAAGCTTTCTTT